The sequence of this TCR beta chain was determined in a study of cytomegalovirus exposure and HLA in healthy donors. Study results and limitations: In a later analysis, first-cohort TCR clusters were found to tend to co-occur in the 120 or so validation repertoires. In vitro, three CMV-associated chains proved specific for CMV antigens.

V gave up 1 base and J gave up 1 base, with 14 bases separating them. The CDR3 spans 16 residues. Germline CDR1 reads SGHRS; CDR2 reads YFSETQ. Only in-frame clones appear in the TCRdb table, and some are missing; sequencing was by immunoSEQ multiplex PCR. This table holds approximately 72,000 clones, 85% to 95% found once. On this clone: The target antigen is unknown.

This clonotype was sampled from a woman between 18 and 29 years old in good health and CMV-seronegative. The chain joins TRBV5-1 to TRBJ1-1; D possibly corresponds to TRBD1 (6 bases). The sequenced sample consisted of PBMCs. In DNA form, the CDR3 reads TGCGCCAGCAGCTTGCATAGGGGGGGGCAGAACACTGAAGCTTTCTTT. Translated: CASSLHRGGQNTEAFF.